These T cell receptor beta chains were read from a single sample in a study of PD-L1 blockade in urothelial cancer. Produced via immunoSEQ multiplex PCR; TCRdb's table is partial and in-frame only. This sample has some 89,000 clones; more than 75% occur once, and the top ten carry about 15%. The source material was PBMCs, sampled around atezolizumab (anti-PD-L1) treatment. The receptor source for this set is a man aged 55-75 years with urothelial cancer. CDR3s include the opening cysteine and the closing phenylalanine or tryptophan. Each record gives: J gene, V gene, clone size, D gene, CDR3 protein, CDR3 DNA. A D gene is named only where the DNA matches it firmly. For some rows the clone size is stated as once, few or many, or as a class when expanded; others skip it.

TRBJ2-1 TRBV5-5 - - CASITGPGGNEQFF TGTGCCAGCATCACGGGCCCAGGGGGGAATGAGCAGTTCTTC
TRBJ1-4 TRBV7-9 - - CASSLVHPAGRGNEKLFF TGTGCCAGCAGCTTAGTCCATCCGGCGGGACGGGGGAATGAAAAACTGTTTTTT
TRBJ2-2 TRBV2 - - CASKSLSANTGELFF TGTGCCAGCAAATCCCTATCCGCGAACACCGGGGAGCTGTTTTTT
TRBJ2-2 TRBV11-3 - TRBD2 CASSFGLAPTGELFF TGTGCCAGCAGCTTCGGACTAGCGCCCACCGGGGAGCTGTTTTTT
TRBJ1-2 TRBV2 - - CASIMDSFYGYTF TGTGCCAGCATCATGGACAGCTTCTATGGCTACACCTTC
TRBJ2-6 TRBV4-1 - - CASSQSGLISGANVLTF TGCGCCAGCAGCCAGTCAGGGTTAATTTCTGGGGCCAACGTCCTGACTTTC
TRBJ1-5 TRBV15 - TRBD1 CATVDRGDQPQHF TGTGCCACTGTGGACAGGGGGGATCAGCCCCAGCATTTT
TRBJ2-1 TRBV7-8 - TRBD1 CASSSTGSSYNEQFF TGTGCCAGCAGCTCGACAGGGAGCTCCTACAATGAGCAGTTCTTC
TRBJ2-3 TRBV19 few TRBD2 CASSIRRGDTDTQYF TGTGCCAGTAGTATACGGCGGGGGGATACAGATACGCAGTATTTT
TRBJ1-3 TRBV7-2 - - CASSERQGSGNTIYF TGTGCCAGCAGCGAACGTCAGGGCTCTGGAAACACCATATATTTT